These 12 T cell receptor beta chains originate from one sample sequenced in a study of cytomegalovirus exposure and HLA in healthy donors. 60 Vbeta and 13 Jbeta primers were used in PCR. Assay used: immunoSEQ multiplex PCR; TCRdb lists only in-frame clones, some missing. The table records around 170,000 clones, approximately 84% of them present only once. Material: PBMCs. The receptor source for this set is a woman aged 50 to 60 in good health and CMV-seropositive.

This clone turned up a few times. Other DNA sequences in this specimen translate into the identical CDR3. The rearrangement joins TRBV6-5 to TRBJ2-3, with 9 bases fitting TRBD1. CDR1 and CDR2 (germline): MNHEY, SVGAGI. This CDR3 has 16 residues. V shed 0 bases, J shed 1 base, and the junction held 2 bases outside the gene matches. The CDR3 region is CASSYSQGAGTDTQYF. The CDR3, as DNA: TGTGCCAGCAGTTACTCACAGGGGGCTGGCACAGATACGCAGTATTTT.

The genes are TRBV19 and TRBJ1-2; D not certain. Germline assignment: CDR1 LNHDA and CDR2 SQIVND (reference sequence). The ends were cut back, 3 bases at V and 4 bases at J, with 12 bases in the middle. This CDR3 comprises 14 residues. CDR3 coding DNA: TGTGCCAGTAGTATGGGAGGGCAGAGCTATGGCTACACCTTC. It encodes CASSMGGQSYGYTF.

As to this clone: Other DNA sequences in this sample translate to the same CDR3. CDR3 sequence reads: CASSPPGLSTDTQYF. DNA of the CDR3: TGTGCCAGCTCGCCTCCGGGACTAAGCACAGATACGCAGTATTTT. The V call is TRBV18, the J call TRBJ2-3; 7 nucleotides agree with TRBD2. J lost 0 bases, V lost 6 bases, and 6 bases had no gene match. Germline assignment: CDR1 KGHSH and CDR2 LQKENI. CDR3 length: 15 residues.

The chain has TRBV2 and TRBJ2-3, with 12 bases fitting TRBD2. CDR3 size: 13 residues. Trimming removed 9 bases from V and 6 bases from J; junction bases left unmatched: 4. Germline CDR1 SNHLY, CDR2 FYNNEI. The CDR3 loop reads CASRTSGADTQYF. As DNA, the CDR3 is TGTGCCAGTCGGACTAGCGGGGCGGATACGCAGTATTTT.

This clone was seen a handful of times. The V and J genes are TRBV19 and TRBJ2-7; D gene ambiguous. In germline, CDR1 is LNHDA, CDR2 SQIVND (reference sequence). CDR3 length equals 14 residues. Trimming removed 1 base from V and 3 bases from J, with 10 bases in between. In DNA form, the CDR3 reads TGTGCCAGTAGTATAGGAACAGCTGACTACGAGCAGTACTTC. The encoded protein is CASSIGTADYEQYF.

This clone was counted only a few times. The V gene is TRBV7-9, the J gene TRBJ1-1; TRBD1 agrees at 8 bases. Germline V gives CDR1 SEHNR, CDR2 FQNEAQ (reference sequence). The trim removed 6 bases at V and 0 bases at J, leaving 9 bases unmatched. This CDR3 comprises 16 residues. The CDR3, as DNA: TGTGCCAGCAGTCGACCAGGGGGCGGGATGAACACTGAAGCTTTCTTT. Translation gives CASSRPGGGMNTEAFF.

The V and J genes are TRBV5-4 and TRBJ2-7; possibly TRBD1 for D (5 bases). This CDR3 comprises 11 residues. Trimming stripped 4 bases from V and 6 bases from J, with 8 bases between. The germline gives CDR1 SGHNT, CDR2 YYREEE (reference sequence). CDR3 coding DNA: TGTGCCAGCAGCCAGGGTGGCGAGCAGTACTTC. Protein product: CASSQGGEQYF.

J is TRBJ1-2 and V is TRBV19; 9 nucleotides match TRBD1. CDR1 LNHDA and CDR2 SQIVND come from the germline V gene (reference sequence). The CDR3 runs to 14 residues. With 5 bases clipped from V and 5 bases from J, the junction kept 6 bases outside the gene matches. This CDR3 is CASSAGQGGYGYTF. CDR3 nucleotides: TGTGCCAGTAGTGCGGGACAGGGAGGATATGGCTACACCTTC.

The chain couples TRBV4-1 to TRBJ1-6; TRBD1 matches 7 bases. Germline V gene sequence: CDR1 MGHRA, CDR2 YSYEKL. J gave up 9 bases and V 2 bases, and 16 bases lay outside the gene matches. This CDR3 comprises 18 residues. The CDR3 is CASSQSKGRDRLISPLHF. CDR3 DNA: TGCGCCAGCAGCCAATCAAAAGGGCGGGACAGATTAATTTCACCCCTCCACTTT.

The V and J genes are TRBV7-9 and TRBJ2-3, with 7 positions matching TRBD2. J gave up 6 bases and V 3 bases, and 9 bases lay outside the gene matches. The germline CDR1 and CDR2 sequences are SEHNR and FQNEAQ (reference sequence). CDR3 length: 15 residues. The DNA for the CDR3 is TGTGCCAGCAGCTTGTGGGGGGGAAGATCGGATACGCAGTATTTT. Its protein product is CASSLWGGRSDTQYF.

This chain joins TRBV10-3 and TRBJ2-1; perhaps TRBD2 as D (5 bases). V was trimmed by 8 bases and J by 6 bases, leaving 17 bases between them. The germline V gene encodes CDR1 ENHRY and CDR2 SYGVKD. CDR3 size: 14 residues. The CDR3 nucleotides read TGTGCCATCGAGTCGGGAAAAGGGCCCAATGAGCAGTTCTTC. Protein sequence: CAIESGKGPNEQFF.

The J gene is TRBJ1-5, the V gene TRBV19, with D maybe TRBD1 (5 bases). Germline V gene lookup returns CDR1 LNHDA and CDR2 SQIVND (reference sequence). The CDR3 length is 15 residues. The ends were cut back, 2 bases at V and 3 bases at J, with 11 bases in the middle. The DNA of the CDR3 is TGTGCCAGTAGTATATGGCAGGGTGACAATCAGCCCCAGCATTTT. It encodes CASSIWQGDNQPQHF.